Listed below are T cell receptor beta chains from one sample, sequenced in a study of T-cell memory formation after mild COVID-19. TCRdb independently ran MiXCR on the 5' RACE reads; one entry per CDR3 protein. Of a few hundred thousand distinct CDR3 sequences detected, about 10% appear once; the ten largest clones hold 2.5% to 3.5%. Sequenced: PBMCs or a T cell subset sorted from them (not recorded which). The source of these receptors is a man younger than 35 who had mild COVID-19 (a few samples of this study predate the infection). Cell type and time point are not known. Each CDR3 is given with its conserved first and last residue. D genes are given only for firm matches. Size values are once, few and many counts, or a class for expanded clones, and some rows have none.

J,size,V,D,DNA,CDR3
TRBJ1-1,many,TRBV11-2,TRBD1,TGTGCCAGCAGCCCGGGACAGGGGAACACTGAAGCTTTCTTT,CASSPGQGNTEAFF
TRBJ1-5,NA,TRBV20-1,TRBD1,TGCAGTGCTGTTGCCGGGCAGGGGGGTCAGCCCCAGCATTTT,CSAVAGQGGQPQHF
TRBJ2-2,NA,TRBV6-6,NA,TGTGCCAGCAGTTACTTCGGGGATGTCGGGGAGCTGTTTTTT,CASSYFGDVGELFF
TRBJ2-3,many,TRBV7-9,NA,TGTGCCAGCAGCTTAAGCGTCCCCACAGATACGCAGTATTTT,CASSLSVPTDTQYF
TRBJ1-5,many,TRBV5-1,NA,TGCGCCAGCAGCTTGGTAGGGCAGGACAATCAGCCCCAGCATTTT,CASSLVGQDNQPQHF
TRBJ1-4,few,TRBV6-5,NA,TGTGCCAGCAGTTACTCATCAGGGCATGAAAAACTGTTTTTT,CASSYSSGHEKLFF
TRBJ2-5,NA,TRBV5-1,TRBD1,TGCGCCAGCAGCTTGGCAGGGGGATCCCAAGAGACCCAGTACTTC,CASSLAGGSQETQYF
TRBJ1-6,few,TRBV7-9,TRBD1,TGTGCCAGCACCGATCACTGGGGACAGGGGAATTCACCCCTCCACTTT,CASTDHWGQGNSPLHF
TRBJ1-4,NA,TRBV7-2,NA,TGTGCCAGCAGCACCCGCCGCAGCGAAAAACTGTTTTTT,CASSTRRSEKLFF
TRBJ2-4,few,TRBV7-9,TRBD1,TGTGCCAGCAGCTTAAGGGTCAGGGGGCGAGCGGCCAAAAACATTCAGTACTTC,CASSLRVRGRAAKNIQYF
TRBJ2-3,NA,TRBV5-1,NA,TGCGCCAGCAGCTCGGACCCGAACACAGATACGCAGTATTTT,CASSSDPNTDTQYF
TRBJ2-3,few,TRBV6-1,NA,TGTGCCAGCAGTGCTGGCCCACGCACAGATACGCAGTATTTT,CASSAGPRTDTQYF
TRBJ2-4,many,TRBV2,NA,TGTGCCAGCAGTGATGGCGCAGCGAGGAACATTCAGTACTTC,CASSDGAARNIQYF
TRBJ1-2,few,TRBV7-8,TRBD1,TGTGCCAGCAGCCAAGCCGGGACAGGGGATGGCTACACCTTC,CASSQAGTGDGYTF
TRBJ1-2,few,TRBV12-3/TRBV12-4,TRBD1,TGTGCCAGCAGGGGACAGGGAAGGAGCTATGGCTACACCTTC,CASRGQGRSYGYTF
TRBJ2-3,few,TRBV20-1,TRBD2,TGCAGTGCTAGACCGGCGGGACTAGCGGGGGGGCCCCCAGATACGCAGTATTTT,CSARPAGLAGGPPDTQYF
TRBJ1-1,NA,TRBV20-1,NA,TGCAGTGCTAGAGCTCAGGCGAACACTGAAGCTTTCTTT,CSARAQANTEAFF
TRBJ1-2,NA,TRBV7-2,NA,TGTGCCAGCAGCTTAGGCGGGGGGCAATACTATGGCTACACCTTC,CASSLGGGQYYGYTF
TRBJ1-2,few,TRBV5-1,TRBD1,TGCGCCAGCAGCTTGGGACAGGGTTTTTCGAACTATGGCTACACCTTC,CASSLGQGFSNYGYTF
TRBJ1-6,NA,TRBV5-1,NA,TGCGCCAGCAGCTCGGGAAGGGATAATTCACCCCTCCACTTT,CASSSGRDNSPLHF
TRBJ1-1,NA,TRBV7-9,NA,TGTGCCAGCAGCTTAGTGTCTTGGAACACTGAAGCTTTCTTT,CASSLVSWNTEAFF
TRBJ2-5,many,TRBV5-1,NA,TGCGCCAGCAGCGGCCCCCAAGAGACCCAGTACTTC,CASSGPQETQYF
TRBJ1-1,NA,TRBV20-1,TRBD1,TGCAGTGCTAGAATCCCACAGGGGCAGAACACTGAAGCTTTCTTT,CSARIPQGQNTEAFF
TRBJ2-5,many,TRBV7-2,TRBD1,TGTGCCAGCAGCTCTCAGAGGGGGCACCAAGAGACCCAGTACTTC,CASSSQRGHQETQYF
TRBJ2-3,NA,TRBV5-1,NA,TGCGCCAGCAGCATGCAAGGGGCAGATACGCAGTATTTT,CASSMQGADTQYF
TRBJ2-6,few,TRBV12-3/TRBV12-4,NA,TGTGCCAGCAGTTTGTGGGGACGGGCCTACTCTGGGGCCAACGTCCTGACTTTC,CASSLWGRAYSGANVLTF
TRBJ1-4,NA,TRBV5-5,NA,TGTGCCAGCAGCCTGTTAGCGGAAAAACTGTTTTTT,CASSLLAEKLFF
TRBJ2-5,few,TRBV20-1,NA,TGCAGTGCTAGAGATCTGGAGGGGGCAGAGACCCAGTACTTC,CSARDLEGAETQYF
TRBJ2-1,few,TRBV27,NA,TGTGCCAGCACCCTCCACGGGGCATACAATGAGCAGTTCTTC,CASTLHGAYNEQFF
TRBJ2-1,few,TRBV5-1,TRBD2,TGCGCCAGCAGCTTGGGGACTAGCGGGCCCTGGGACAATGAGCAGTTCTTC,CASSLGTSGPWDNEQFF
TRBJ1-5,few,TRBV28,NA,TGTGCCTGCGCGAAGGAGGATCAGCCCCAGCATTTT,CACAKEDQPQHF
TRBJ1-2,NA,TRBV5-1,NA,TGCGCCAAAATTAAGGGCAGGGATCCCCTTCGAACCTATGGCTACACCTTC,CAKIKGRDPLRTYGYTF
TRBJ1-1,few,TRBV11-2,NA,TGTGCCAGCAGCCGAACACTAGAAGCTTTCTTT,CASSRTLEAFF
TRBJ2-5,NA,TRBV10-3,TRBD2,TGTGCCATCGGGCCTCGGAGTAGCGGGTGTTCGGCGGCCCAGTACTTC,CAIGPRSSGCSAAQYF
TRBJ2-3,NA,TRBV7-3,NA,TGTGCCAGCAGCCCTTTCGGCGGAGACGCGGGAGATACGCAGTATTTT,CASSPFGGDAGDTQYF
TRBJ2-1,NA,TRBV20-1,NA,TGCAGTGCTAGGCTCCGGACCCGTTCATATGAGCAGTTCTTC,CSARLRTRSYEQFF
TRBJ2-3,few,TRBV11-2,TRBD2,TGTGCCAGCAGCAGACTAGCGGGGGGGCTAGTTACAGATACGCAGTATTTT,CASSRLAGGLVTDTQYF
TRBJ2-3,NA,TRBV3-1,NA,TGTGCCAGCAGCCAAGATCGGTACCGCGGGGATACGCAGTATTTT,CASSQDRYRGDTQYF
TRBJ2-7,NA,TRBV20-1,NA,TGCAGTGCTCGGAACCCCAGGGAGGTCGAGCAGTACTTC,CSARNPREVEQYF